This TCR beta chain was documented in a study of tumor-infiltrating lymphocytes in localized non-small cell lung cancer. Study-wide background: From each patient, both tumor and uninvolved lung, non-adjacent to tumor, were sampled.

V was shortened by 5 bases and J by 2 bases, with 9 bases between the two germline ends. Germline V gene data show CDR1 as SGHAT and CDR2 as FQNNGV. The length of the CDR3 is 13 residues. Comment on this clone: What it binds is unknown.

Method: immunoSEQ multiplex PCR; TCRdb's copy keeps in-frame clones and lacks some. The sample holds under 15,000 clones, approximately 85% seen once. General study findings and limits: TCR sequencing covered a subset of patients with enough tissue. Compared with uninvolved lung, tumors showed higher T cell infiltration by TCRbeta sequencing.

Sequenced material: uninvolved lung tissue not adjacent to the tumor. This sequence joins TRBV11-2 and TRBJ1-1; D unclear. The receptor was isolated from a human donor with non-small cell lung cancer. The CDR3 DNA is TGTGCCAGCAGCGCCGACACCAACACTGAAGCTTTCTTT. It specifies CASSADTNTEAFF.